A single sample is the source of the 11 T cell receptor beta chains below, sequenced in a study of shared clonotypes between healthy human individuals. This table comes from immunoSEQ multiplex PCR, and its TCRdb copy is limited to in-frame clones, with some not included. The table includes 850,000 to 1,100,000 clones, 77% detected once. Input material: memory CD4+ T cells from PBMCs. Subset denoted: CD45RA-negative fraction. All receptors come from a young man in good health. Some clones in this sample may be carry-over from other donors' samples.

CDR3 sequence (DNA): TGTGCCAGCAGTGTTGGGGACAGACGGTACCAAGAGACCCAGTACTTC. This gives the protein CASSVGDRRYQETQYF. The rearrangement links TRBV6-1 to TRBJ2-5; 7 nucleotides line up with TRBD1. The V and J ends lost 4 bases and 0 bases, in that order; junction bases with no gene match: 8. CDR1 MNHNS and CDR2 SASEGT come from the germline V gene. The CDR3 is 16 residues long.

The CDR3 region is CASRPGLEREQYF. CDR3 nucleotides: TGTGCCAGCAGACCGGGACTAGAACGCGAGCAGTACTTC. J is TRBJ2-5 and V is TRBV2; 8 nucleotides match TRBD2. TRBJ2-7 explains the end of the DNA better; the J call may be wrong. This CDR3 spans 13 amino acids. Per the germline V gene, CDR1 is SNHLY and CDR2 is FYNNEI.

V gene TRBV5-1 combines with J gene TRBJ1-1, with D perhaps matching TRBD1 (5 bases). Trimming cost V 3 bases and J 6 bases, with 12 bases left between them. The CDR3 has 13 residues. Per germline, CDR1 SGHRS and CDR2 YFSETQ. The CDR3 region has the DNA TGCGCCAGCAGCTCCCTACAGGACTCTGAAGCTTTCTTT. Amino acids: CASSSLQDSEAFF.

The CDR3 DNA follows: TGTGCCAGCACCAGGGACAGGGGGCTGACTGGGGCCAACGTCCTGACTTTC. Residues: CASTRDRGLTGANVLTF. The J gene is TRBJ2-6, the V gene TRBV7-9, with 12 bases that match TRBD1. The CDR3 has 17 residues. In germline, CDR1 is SEHNR, CDR2 FQNEAQ (reference sequence). Trimming cost V 7 bases and J 2 bases; bases outside gene matches: 6. Full variable domain (rest looked up from reference TRBV7-9 and TRBJ2-6): DTGVSQNPRHKITKRGQNVTFRCDPISEHNRLYWYRQTLGQGPEFLTYFQNEAQLEKSRLLSDRFSAERPKGSFSTLEIQRTEQGDSAMYLCASTRDRGLTGANVLTFGAGSRLTVL.

V is TRBV6-1 and J is TRBJ2-1, with D perhaps matching TRBD1 (6 bases). Trimming stripped 3 bases from V and 4 bases from J, with 16 bases between. Germline CDR1 MNHNS, CDR2 SASEGT. CDR3 length: 16 residues. This CDR3 is CASSDWSAGTYNEQFF. The CDR3 DNA is TGTGCCAGCAGTGATTGGTCGGCAGGGACATACAATGAGCAGTTCTTC.

The chain recombines TRBV21-1 with TRBJ2-1; TRBD2 is the table's D call and was not checked against the DNA. TRBV21-1 is recorded as a pseudogene. CDR3 size: 16 residues. CDR3 in DNA: TGTGCCAGCAGCCTAGGGGAGGATTCCGACTACAATGAGCAGTTCTTC. This gives the protein CASSLGEDSDYNEQFF.

The chain is built from TRBV29-1 and TRBJ2-7; D might be TRBD1 (6 bases). V gave up 7 bases and J gave up 6 bases, with 19 bases separating them. The CDR3 spans 13 residues. CDR1 and CDR2 from the germline V gene are SQVTM and ANQGSEA. In DNA, the CDR3 is TGCAGCGGGGGATCAGGGGCCGATGGCGAGCAGTACTTC. It translates to CSGGSGADGEQYF.

Remarks on this clone: This same CDR3 is encoded by further DNA sequences in the sample. The chain combines TRBV28 with TRBJ1-5; D remains ambiguous. Deletions cut 6 bases from V and 0 bases from J, with 12 bases between. CDR1 MDHEN and CDR2 SYDVKM come from the germline V gene. The CDR3 is 15 residues long. The CDR3, as DNA: TGTGCCAGCAGCGGCGGCGGTTATAGCAATCAGCCCCAGCATTTT. Protein: CASSGGGYSNQPQHF.

The chain employs TRBV5-4 and TRBJ2-2; 8 nucleotides align to TRBD1. Trimming took 4 bases from V and 5 from J; bases not matched to a gene: 10. There are 16 residues in the CDR3. The germline V gene has CDR1 SGHNT and CDR2 YYREEE (reference sequence). CDR3 region: CASSRTQGAPTGELFF. In nucleotides, the CDR3 is TGTGCCAGCAGCCGTACCCAGGGGGCGCCGACCGGGGAGCTGTTTTTT.

V and J are TRBV19 and TRBJ2-7; 14 bases line up with TRBD2. With V trimmed by 7 bases and J by 7 bases, 6 bases remained unmatched. The CDR3 is made up of 14 amino acids. CDR1 is LNHDA, CDR2 SQIVND, per germline (reference sequence). CDR3 sequence (DNA): TGTGCCAGTAAAGGGACTAGCGGGAGTAAAGAGCAGTACTTC. This encodes CASKGTSGSKEQYF. Supplemented by reference TRBV19 and TRBJ2-7, the full variable domain reads DGGITQSPKYLFRKEGQNVTLSCEQNLNHDAMYWYRQDPGQGLRLIYYSQIVNDFQKGDIAEGYSVSREKKESFPLTVTSAQKNPTAFYLCASKGTSGSKEQYFGPGTRLTVT.

The chain links TRBV5-6 to TRBJ1-2; D is perhaps TRBD1 (6 bases). The CDR3 is 15 residues long. Trimming pared 1 base from V and 1 base from J, leaving 11 bases between. Germline-derived CDR1 and CDR2 are SGHDT and YYEEEE. Here the CDR3 reads CASSLSGEYNYGYTF. The CDR3 DNA is TGTGCCAGCAGCTTGTCAGGGGAATATAACTATGGCTACACCTTC.